These 30 T cell receptor beta chains were all obtained from the same sample, sequenced in a study of identical twins. Each CDR3 protein is one row after TCRdb ran MiXCR on the 5' RACE reads. The sample shows a few hundred thousand distinct CDR3 sequences, nearly 15% of them seen only once. These same data were also listed under a study on yellow fever vaccine responses in identical twins.

Sequencing input: CD4+ T cells sorted from blood. These receptors were taken from a woman in her late teens or twenties in good health.

V usage is TRBV12-3 or TRBV12-4 and J usage is TRBJ2-2; D is possibly TRBD1 (5 bases). The V end was cut by 5 bases, the J end by 5 bases, with 9 bases between. The CDR3 is made up of 13 amino acids. CDR3 amino acids: CASSTRVTGELFF. DNA for the CDR3: TGTGCCAGCAGTACCAGGGTAACCGGGGAGCTGTTTTTT.

This clonotype appeared a few times. This sequence joins TRBV3-1 and TRBJ1-1, with D unresolved. With 0 bases removed from V and 3 bases from J, the gap between germline ends came to 11 bases. The CDR3 has 15 amino acids. From germline, CDR1 is LGHDT and CDR2 YNNKEL (reference sequence). CDR3 sequence reads: CASSQDLAGDTEAFF. The CDR3 DNA is TGTGCCAGCAGCCAAGATCTGGCCGGGGACACTGAAGCTTTCTTT.

This clonotype was seen a handful of times. V gene TRBV7-8 combines with J gene TRBJ2-2, with D tentatively TRBD1 (6 bases). Trimming removed 4 bases at V and 0 bases at J, with 9 bases between. CDR3 length equals 15 residues. Germline V gene lookup returns CDR1 SGHVS and CDR2 FQNEAQ. Here the CDR3 reads CASSSNRANTGELFF. Written as DNA, the CDR3 is TGTGCCAGCAGCTCTAACAGGGCGAACACCGGGGAGCTGTTTTTT.

This clonotype has more than one count but fewer than ten. V is TRBV24-1 and J is TRBJ2-2; 10 bases align to TRBD1. After removal of 5 bases from V and 0 bases from J, the junction contained 8 bases not matched to a gene. The germline gives CDR1 KGHDR, CDR2 SFDVKD. The length of the CDR3 is 18 residues. The CDR3 sequence is CATSVGGQGVANTGELFF. The CDR3 DNA is TGTGCCACCAGTGTGGGAGGACAGGGGGTCGCGAACACCGGGGAGCTGTTTTTT.

This clonotype has a count of ten or more. The chain joins TRBV5-1 to TRBJ2-7; 8 bases align to TRBD1. After removal of 4 bases from V and 2 bases from J, the junction contained 5 bases not matched to a gene. CDR3 size: 14 residues. Germline assignment: CDR1 SGHRS and CDR2 YFSETQ. CDR3 protein: CASSPGQGPYEQYF. CDR3 DNA: TGCGCCAGCAGCCCCGGACAGGGCCCCTACGAGCAGTACTTC.

This chain connects TRBV20-1 to TRBJ2-4; 12 positions agree with TRBD1. Trimming cost V 5 bases and J 2 bases; bases outside gene matches: 4. This CDR3 is 15 amino acids long. Germline V gene data show CDR1 as DFQATT and CDR2 as SNEGSKA (reference sequence). CDR3: CSASGQGASKNIQYF. CDR3 DNA: TGCAGTGCTTCGGGACAGGGGGCTTCCAAAAACATTCAGTACTTC.

The chain uses TRBV9 and TRBJ1-2; 9 positions match TRBD1. After removal of 2 bases from V and 4 bases from J, the junction contained 3 bases not matched to a gene. CDR1 is SGDLS, CDR2 YYNGEE, per germline. There are 14 residues in the CDR3. The CDR3 loop is CASSVTGGSYGYTF. The CDR3 coding sequence is TGTGCCAGCAGCGTGACAGGGGGTAGCTATGGCTACACCTTC.

This rearrangement joins TRBV29-1 to TRBJ1-1; D is unclear. V was pared by 0 bases and J by 7 bases, with 12 bases between. This CDR3 region has 13 residues. Looked up from germline, CDR1 is SQVTM and CDR2 is ANQGSEA. The CDR3 sequence: CSVEDRKWGEAFF. The DNA of the CDR3 is TGCAGCGTTGAAGACCGGAAATGGGGTGAAGCTTTCTTT.

This clonotype was seen more than once but under ten times. The gene calls are TRBV20-1 and TRBJ2-2, with a weak D call TRBD1 (6 bases). V lost 1 base, J lost 4 bases, and 16 bases lay in between. This CDR3 has 16 residues. Germline V gene data show CDR1 as DFQATT and CDR2 as SNEGSKA (reference sequence). The CDR3 DNA follows: TGCAGTGCTAGAGGGAGAACGGCAGGGGTCACCGGGGAGCTGTTTTTT. This codes for CSARGRTAGVTGELFF.

The chain has TRBV5-6 and TRBJ1-1; perhaps TRBD1 as D (5 bases). V lost 7 bases and J 3 bases, leaving 13 bases between the germline ends. The CDR3 covers 13 residues. Germline CDR1 SGHDT, CDR2 YYEEEE. The CDR3 sequence: CASLGAGYTEAFF. In DNA, the CDR3 is TGTGCCAGCCTCGGGGCAGGTTACACTGAAGCTTTCTTT.

This clonotype has ten or more counts. The V gene is TRBV2, the J gene TRBJ2-2, with TRBD1 matching over 10 bases. Germline V gives CDR1 SNHLY, CDR2 FYNNEI. J lost 7 bases, V lost 6 bases, and 11 bases had no gene match. The CDR3 length is 16 residues. In nucleotides, the CDR3 is TGTGCCAGCAGCGAGACAGGGGGCCGCGATGGCGGGGAGCTGTTTTTT. Encoded protein: CASSETGGRDGGELFF.

The gene calls are TRBV9 and TRBJ2-7; D may be TRBD1 (6 bases). Germline-derived CDR1 and CDR2 are SGDLS and YYNGEE. The V end was cut by 4 bases, the J end by 3 bases, with 17 bases between. CDR3 length: 15 residues. In DNA form, the CDR3 reads TGTGCCAGCAGCAAGACAGGTGGAGGTTACTACGAGCAGTACTTC. It specifies CASSKTGGGYYEQYF.

This clonotype appeared a few times. V and J are TRBV7-6 and TRBJ1-1; D remains unclear. The CDR3 spans 15 residues. Between the trimmed V and J ends, which lost 2 bases and 8 bases, there was a span of 18 bases. Germline V gives CDR1 SGHVS, CDR2 FNYEAQ. DNA for the CDR3: TGTGCCAGCAGCTTAACCTCCGGCCGGGCGCTAGAAGCTTTCTTT. It codes for CASSLTSGRALEAFF.

In this sample, this clonotype turned up a few times. The chain employs TRBV20-1 and TRBJ2-3; 14 bases line up with TRBD2. Germline CDR1 reads DFQATT; CDR2 reads SNEGSKA (reference sequence). The CDR3 contains 15 residues. V gave up 6 bases and J gave up 4 bases; unmatched junction bases: 6. The CDR3, as DNA: TGCAGTGCAACCGGGACTAGCGGGAGTCCAGATACGCAGTATTTT. Its translation is CSATGTSGSPDTQYF.

The chain couples TRBV9 to TRBJ2-1; 12 bases line up with TRBD2. Per the germline V gene, CDR1 is SGDLS and CDR2 is YYNGEE. J was trimmed by 9 bases and V by 5 bases; bases with no gene match: 9. The CDR3 runs to 15 residues. DNA for the CDR3: TGTGCCAGCAGTTCCGAGGCTAGCGGGGGGGGTGAGCAGTTCTTC. Translating it yields CASSSEASGGGEQFF.

This clonotype was counted between two and nine times. The V and J genes are TRBV6-5 and TRBJ2-1, with unresolved D. Per germline, CDR1 MNHEY and CDR2 SVGAGI. This CDR3 comprises 17 residues. The V end was cut by 2 bases, the J end by 7 bases, with 21 bases between. CDR3 loop: CASSYPRAVSSQNEQFF. DNA of the CDR3: TGTGCCAGCAGTTACCCTCGGGCAGTCAGTAGTCAGAATGAGCAGTTCTTC.

V usage is TRBV11-3 and J usage is TRBJ2-5, with D uncertain. This CDR3 region has 15 residues. Germline V gene sequence: CDR1 SGHNT, CDR2 YENEEA. V was shortened by 2 bases and J by 1 base, with 11 bases between the two germline ends. CDR3 sequence (DNA): TGTGCCAGCAGCTTATTAGGGATCGTCCAAGAGACCCAGTACTTC. Translated, it gives CASSLLGIVQETQYF.

This clonotype came up a few times. The chain carries TRBV24-1 and TRBJ1-1; D might be TRBD1 (6 bases). Trimming pared 3 bases from V and 5 bases from J, leaving 9 bases between. The length of the CDR3 is 13 residues. CDR1 and CDR2 (germline): KGHDR, SFDVKD. This CDR3 reads CATSDQGRTEAFF. DNA of the CDR3: TGTGCCACCAGTGATCAGGGGAGGACTGAAGCTTTCTTT.

This clonotype has a count of ten or more. The V call is TRBV29-1, the J call TRBJ1-4, with TRBD1 as a possible D gene (5 bases). The germline V gene has CDR1 SQVTM and CDR2 ANQGSEA. V lost 4 bases and J 8 bases, leaving 8 bases between the germline ends. This CDR3 spans 11 amino acids. The CDR3 DNA is TGCAGCGTTGGGACAACAGAAAAACTGTTTTTT. It translates to CSVGTTEKLFF.

This sequence joins TRBV6-5 and TRBJ2-3, with D uncertain. Germline V CDR1 and CDR2: MNHEY, SVGAGI. The CDR3 sequence is 14 residues long. V was clipped by 0 bases and J by 4 bases, with 8 bases between them. The CDR3, as DNA: TGTGCCAGCAGTTACTCGTACCGGTCAGATACGCAGTATTTT. It codes for CASSYSYRSDTQYF.

This clonotype came up many times. The chain combines TRBV12-3 or TRBV12-4 with TRBJ1-1; D gene ambiguous. This CDR3 is 15 amino acids long. The germline V and J ends were trimmed by 3 bases and 1 base, with 12 bases remaining between them. DNA for the CDR3: TGTGCCAGCAGTTTTTTCGGACGTACGAACACTGAAGCTTTCTTT. This sequence encodes CASSFFGRTNTEAFF.

The table lists this clonotype with a few counts. This sequence joins TRBV20-1 and TRBJ2-5; TRBD2 matches at 7 bases. The CDR3 loop spans 15 amino acids. Germline CDR1 and CDR2: DFQATT and SNEGSKA (reference sequence). V dropped 3 bases and J dropped 4; count of bases not matched to a gene: 11. The CDR3 loop is CSARHREDWGETQYF. The DNA of the CDR3 is TGCAGTGCTAGGCATCGGGAGGATTGGGGAGAGACCCAGTACTTC.

This clonotype showed up just a few times. The chain recombines TRBV4-1 with TRBJ2-3; possibly TRBD1 or TRBD2 for D (5 bases each). Trimming pared 0 bases from V and 4 bases from J, leaving 14 bases between. The length of the CDR3 is 16 residues. The germline V gene encodes CDR1 MGHRA and CDR2 YSYEKL. The CDR3 bases are TGCGCCAGCAGCCAAGATCCGGGGCCCGCGGCAGATACGCAGTATTTT. Translated, it gives CASSQDPGPAADTQYF.

This clonotype has at least ten counts. The V and J genes are TRBV12-3 or TRBV12-4 and TRBJ2-1; D is ambiguous. The CDR3 is 14 amino acids. V lost 1 base and J 7 bases, leaving 11 bases between the germline ends. The CDR3 protein is CASSLVDRRNEQFF. The DNA of the CDR3 is TGTGCCAGCAGTTTAGTGGACCGAAGGAATGAGCAGTTCTTC.

This clonotype was recorded a few times. The V call is TRBV20-1, the J call TRBJ2-5; TRBD2 matches at 13 bases. Germline lookup yields CDR1 DFQATT and CDR2 SNEGSKA (reference sequence). Germline trimming cut 0 bases from V and 5 bases from J; bases unmatched to any gene: 3. The CDR3 spans 15 residues. CDR3 residues: CSARDGLAGVETQYF. CDR3 DNA sequence: TGCAGTGCTAGAGATGGACTAGCGGGGGTTGAGACCCAGTACTTC.

The rearrangement joins TRBV28 to TRBJ2-7; D is ambiguous. V was clipped by 5 bases and J by 3 bases, with 11 bases between them. Per the germline V gene, CDR1 is MDHEN and CDR2 is SYDVKM. This CDR3 comprises 13 residues. CDR3 DNA sequence: TGTGCCAGCAGTACCCGATCCATCTACGAGCAGTACTTC. This codes for CASSTRSIYEQYF. Full variable domain (remainder filled in from reference TRBV28 and TRBJ2-7): DVKVTQSSRYLVKRTGEKVFLECVQDMDHENMFWYRQDPGLGLRLIYFSYDVKMKEKGDIPEGYSVSREKKERFSLILESASTNQTSMYLCASSTRSIYEQYFGPGTRLTVT.

This clonotype was seen only a few times. The rearrangement links TRBV5-1 to TRBJ1-1, with D perhaps matching TRBD1 (5 bases). In germline, CDR1 is SGHRS, CDR2 YFSETQ. This CDR3 has 17 residues. Trimming stripped 0 bases from V and 0 bases from J, with 15 bases between. The CDR3 DNA is TGCGCCAGCAGCTTGGCGGGGACGGCGGTCTTGAACACTGAAGCTTTCTTT. The encoded protein is CASSLAGTAVLNTEAFF.

This clonotype came up a few times. This chain connects TRBV12-3 or TRBV12-4 to TRBJ2-1; 8 positions agree with TRBD1. The CDR3 contains 12 residues. J gave up 9 bases and V 8 bases, and 6 bases lay outside the gene matches. The CDR3 DNA is TGTGCCAGCCGACAGGGGCCGGGTGAGCAGTTCTTC. This translates into CASRQGPGEQFF.

The rearrangement links TRBV3-1 to TRBJ2-2; D is uncertain. The CDR3 totals 17 residues. V dropped 0 bases and J dropped 2 bases, with 13 bases sitting between them. Germline V CDR1 and CDR2: LGHDT, YNNKEL (reference sequence). The CDR3 sequence is CASSQDHRLINTGELFF. In DNA, the CDR3 is TGTGCCAGCAGCCAAGATCATAGGCTGATAAACACCGGGGAGCTGTTTTTT.

This clonotype was seen a few times. The genes are TRBV24-1 and TRBJ2-7; 7 bases are shared with TRBD1. V lost 3 bases and J lost 3; bases outside the gene matches: 7. The CDR3 loop spans 15 amino acids. In germline, CDR1 is KGHDR, CDR2 SFDVKD. The chain's CDR3 is CATSDNRDRLYEQYV. In DNA, the CDR3 is TGTGCCACCAGTGATAACCGGGACAGACTCTACGAGCAGTACGTC.